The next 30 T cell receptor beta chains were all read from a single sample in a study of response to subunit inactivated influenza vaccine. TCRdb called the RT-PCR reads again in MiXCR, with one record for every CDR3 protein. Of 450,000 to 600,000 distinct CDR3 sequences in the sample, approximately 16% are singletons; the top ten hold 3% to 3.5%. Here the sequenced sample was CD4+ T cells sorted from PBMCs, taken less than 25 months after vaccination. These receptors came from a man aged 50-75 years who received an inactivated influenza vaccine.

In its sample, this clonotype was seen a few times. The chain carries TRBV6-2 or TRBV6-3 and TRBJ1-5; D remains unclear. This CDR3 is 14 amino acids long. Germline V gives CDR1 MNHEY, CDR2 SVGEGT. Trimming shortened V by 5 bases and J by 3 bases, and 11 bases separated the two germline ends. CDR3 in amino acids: CASSVGPVNQPQHF. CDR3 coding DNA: TGTGCCAGCAGTGTTGGGCCGGTCAATCAGCCCCAGCATTTT.

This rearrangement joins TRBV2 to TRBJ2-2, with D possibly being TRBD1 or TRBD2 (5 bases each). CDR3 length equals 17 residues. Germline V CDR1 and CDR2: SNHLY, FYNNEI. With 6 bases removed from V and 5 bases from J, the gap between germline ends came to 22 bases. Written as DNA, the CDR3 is TGTGCCAGCAGCCTTGGCATGGGACGGGATGGAACCGGGGAGCTGTTTTTT. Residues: CASSLGMGRDGTGELFF. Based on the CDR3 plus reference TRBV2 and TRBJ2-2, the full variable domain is EPEVTQTPSHQVTQMGQEVILRCVPISNHLYFYWYRQILGQKVEFLVSFYNNEISEKSEIFDDQFSVERPDGSNFTLKIRSTKLEDSAMYFCASSLGMGRDGTGELFFGEGSRLTVL.

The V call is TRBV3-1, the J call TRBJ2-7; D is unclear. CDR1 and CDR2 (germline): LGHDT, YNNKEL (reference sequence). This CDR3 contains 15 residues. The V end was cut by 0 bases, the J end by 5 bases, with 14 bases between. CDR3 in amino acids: CASSQDGVRYHEQYF. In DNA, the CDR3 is TGTGCCAGCAGCCAAGATGGCGTCAGGTACCACGAGCAGTACTTC.

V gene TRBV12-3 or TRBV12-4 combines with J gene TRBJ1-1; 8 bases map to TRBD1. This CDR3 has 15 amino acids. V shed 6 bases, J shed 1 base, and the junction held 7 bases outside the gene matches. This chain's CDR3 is CASRPSGTGNTEAFF. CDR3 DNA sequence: TGTGCCAGCAGGCCTTCGGGGACAGGGAACACTGAAGCTTTCTTT.

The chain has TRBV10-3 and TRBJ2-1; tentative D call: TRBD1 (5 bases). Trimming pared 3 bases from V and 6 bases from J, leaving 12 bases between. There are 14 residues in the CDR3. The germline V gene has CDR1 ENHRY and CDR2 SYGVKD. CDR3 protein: CAISDERRGNEQFF. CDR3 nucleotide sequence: TGTGCCATCAGTGATGAGAGAAGGGGCAATGAGCAGTTCTTC.

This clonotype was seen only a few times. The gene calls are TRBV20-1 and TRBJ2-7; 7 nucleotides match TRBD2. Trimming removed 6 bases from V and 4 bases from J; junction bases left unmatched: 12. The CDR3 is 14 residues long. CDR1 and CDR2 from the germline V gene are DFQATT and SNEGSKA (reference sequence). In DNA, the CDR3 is TGCAGTGCCCCCGAGCGGGGTCGAATTTACGAGCAGTACTTC. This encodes CSAPERGRIYEQYF.

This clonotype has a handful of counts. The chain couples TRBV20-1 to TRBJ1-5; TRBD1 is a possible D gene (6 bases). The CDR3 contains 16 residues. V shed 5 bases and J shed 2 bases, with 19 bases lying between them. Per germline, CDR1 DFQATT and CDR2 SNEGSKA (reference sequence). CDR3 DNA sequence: TGCAGTGCTCCCCAACCCGACAGGATGGGCAATCAGCCCCAGCATTTT. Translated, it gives CSAPQPDRMGNQPQHF.

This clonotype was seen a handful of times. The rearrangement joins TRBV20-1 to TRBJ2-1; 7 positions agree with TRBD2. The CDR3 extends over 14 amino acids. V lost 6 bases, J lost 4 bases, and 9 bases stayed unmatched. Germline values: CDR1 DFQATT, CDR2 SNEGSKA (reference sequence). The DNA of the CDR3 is TGCAGTGCCAGTGTAGCGGGCAGGTACAATGAGCAGTTCTTC. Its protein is CSASVAGRYNEQFF.

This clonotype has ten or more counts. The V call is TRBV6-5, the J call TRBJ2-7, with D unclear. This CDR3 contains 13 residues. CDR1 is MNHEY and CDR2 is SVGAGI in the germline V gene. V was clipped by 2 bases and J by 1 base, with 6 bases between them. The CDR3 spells CASSYTASYEQYF. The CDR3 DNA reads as TGTGCCAGCAGTTACACAGCTTCCTACGAGCAGTACTTC.

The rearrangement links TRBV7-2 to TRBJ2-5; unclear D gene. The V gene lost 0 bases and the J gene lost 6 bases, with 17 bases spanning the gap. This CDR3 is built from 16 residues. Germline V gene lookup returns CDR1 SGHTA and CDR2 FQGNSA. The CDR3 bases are TGTGCCAGCAGCTTAGCTGGATTACAGAGTGTACAGACCCAGTACTTC. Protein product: CASSLAGLQSVQTQYF.

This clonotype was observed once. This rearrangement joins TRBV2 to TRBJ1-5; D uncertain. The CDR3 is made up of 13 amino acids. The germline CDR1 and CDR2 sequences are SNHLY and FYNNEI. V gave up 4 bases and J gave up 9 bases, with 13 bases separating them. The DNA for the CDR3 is TGTGCCAGCAGTGGAGGGTGGAAAGGGCCCCAGCATTTT. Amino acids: CASSGGWKGPQHF.

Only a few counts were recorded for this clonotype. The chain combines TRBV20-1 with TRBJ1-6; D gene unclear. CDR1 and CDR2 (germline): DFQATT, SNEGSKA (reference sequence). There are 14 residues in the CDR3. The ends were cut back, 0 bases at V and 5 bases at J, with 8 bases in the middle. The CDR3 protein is CSARDGGDNSPLHF. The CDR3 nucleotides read TGCAGTGCTAGAGATGGAGGCGATAATTCACCCCTCCACTTT.

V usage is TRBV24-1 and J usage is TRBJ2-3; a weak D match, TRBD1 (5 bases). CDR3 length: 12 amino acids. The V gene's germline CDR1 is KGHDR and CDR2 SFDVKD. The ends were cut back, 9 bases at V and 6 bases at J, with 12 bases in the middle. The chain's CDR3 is CATRGATDTQYF. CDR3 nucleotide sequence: TGTGCCACCCGTGGGGCCACGGATACGCAGTATTTT.

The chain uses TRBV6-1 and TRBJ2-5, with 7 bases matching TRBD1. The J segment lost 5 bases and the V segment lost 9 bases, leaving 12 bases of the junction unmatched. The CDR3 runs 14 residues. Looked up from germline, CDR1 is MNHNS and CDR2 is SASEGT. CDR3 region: CASERQGSGETQYF. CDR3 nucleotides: TGTGCCAGTGAACGACAGGGCAGCGGTGAGACCCAGTACTTC.

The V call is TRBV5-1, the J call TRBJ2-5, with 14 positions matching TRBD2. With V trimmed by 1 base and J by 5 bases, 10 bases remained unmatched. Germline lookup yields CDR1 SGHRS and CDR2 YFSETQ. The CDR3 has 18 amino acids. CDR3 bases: TGCGCCAGCAGCTTGCAAGGGACTAGCGGGAGAAGTTTGGAGACCCAGTACTTC. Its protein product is CASSLQGTSGRSLETQYF.

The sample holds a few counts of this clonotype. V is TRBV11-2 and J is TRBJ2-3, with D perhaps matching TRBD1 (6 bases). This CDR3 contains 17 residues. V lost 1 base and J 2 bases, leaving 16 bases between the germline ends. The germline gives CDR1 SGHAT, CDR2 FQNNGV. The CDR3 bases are TGTGCCAGCAGCTTAGTTGGGGGCAGAAAGCCCACAGATACGCAGTATTTT. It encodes CASSLVGGRKPTDTQYF.

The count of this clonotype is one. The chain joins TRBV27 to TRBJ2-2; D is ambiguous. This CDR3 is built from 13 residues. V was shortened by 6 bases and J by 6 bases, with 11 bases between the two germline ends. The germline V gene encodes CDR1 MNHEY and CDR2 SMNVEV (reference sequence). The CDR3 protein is CASRRISAGELFF. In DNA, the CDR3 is TGTGCCAGCAGAAGGATATCGGCCGGGGAGCTGTTTTTT.

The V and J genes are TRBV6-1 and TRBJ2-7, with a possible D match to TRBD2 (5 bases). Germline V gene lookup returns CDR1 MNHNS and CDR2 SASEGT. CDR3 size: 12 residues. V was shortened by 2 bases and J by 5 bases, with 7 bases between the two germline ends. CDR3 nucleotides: TGTGCCAGCAGTGAAAGCGGCGACGAGCAGTACTTC. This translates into CASSESGDEQYF.

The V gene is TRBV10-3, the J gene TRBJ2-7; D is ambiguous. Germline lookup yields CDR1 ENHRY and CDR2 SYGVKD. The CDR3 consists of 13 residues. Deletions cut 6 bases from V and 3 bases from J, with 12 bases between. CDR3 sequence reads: CAISPTVNYEQYF. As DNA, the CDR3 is TGTGCCATCAGCCCCACCGTGAACTACGAGCAGTACTTC.

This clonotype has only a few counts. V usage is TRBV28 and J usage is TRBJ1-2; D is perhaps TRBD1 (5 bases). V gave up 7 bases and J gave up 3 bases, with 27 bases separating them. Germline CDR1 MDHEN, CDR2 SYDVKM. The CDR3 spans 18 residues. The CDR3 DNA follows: TGTGCCAGCACCATAACAGGAGCCCTTGGGCTGACGGACTATGGCTACACCTTC. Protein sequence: CASTITGALGLTDYGYTF.

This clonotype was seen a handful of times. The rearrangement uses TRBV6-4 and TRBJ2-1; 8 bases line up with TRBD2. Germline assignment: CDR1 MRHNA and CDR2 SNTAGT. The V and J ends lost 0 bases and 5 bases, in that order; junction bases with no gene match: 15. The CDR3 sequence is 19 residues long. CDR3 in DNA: TGTGCCAGCAGTGACTCGAAATTGGCGGGACTAGTAGACCACAATGAGCAGTTCTTC. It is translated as CASSDSKLAGLVDHNEQFF.

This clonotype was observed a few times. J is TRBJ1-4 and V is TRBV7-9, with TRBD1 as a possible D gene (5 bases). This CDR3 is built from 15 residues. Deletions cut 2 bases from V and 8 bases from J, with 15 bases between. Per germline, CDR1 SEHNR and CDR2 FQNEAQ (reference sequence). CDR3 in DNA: TGTGCCAGCAGCTTACGCGGGGGTACGGGCGAAAAACTGTTTTTT. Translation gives CASSLRGGTGEKLFF.

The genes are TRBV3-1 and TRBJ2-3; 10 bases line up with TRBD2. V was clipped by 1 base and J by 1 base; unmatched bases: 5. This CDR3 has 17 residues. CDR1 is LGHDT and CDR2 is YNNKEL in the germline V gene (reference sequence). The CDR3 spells CASSQGLSGGRTDTQYF. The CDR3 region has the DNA TGTGCCAGCAGCCAAGGGCTTAGCGGGGGGCGCACAGATACGCAGTATTTT.

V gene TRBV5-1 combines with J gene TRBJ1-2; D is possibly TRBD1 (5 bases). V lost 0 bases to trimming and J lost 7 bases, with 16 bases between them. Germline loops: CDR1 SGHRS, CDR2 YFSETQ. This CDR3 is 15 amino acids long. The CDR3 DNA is TGCGCCAGCAGCTTGGTTGGCAGGGAGTTGAGTGGCTACACCTTC. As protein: CASSLVGRELSGYTF.

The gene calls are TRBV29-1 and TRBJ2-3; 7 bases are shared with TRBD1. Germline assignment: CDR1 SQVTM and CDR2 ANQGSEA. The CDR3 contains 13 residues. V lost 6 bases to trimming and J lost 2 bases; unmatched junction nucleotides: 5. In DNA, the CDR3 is TGCAGCGTCAACAGGGGAATCACAGATACGCAGTATTTT. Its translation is CSVNRGITDTQYF.

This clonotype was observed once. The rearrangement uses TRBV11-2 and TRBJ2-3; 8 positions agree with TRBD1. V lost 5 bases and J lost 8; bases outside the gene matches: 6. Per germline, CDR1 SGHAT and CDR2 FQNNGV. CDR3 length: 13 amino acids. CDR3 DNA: TGTGCCAGCAGCCCTCTCAGGGGGCCTACGCAGTATTTT. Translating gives CASSPLRGPTQYF.

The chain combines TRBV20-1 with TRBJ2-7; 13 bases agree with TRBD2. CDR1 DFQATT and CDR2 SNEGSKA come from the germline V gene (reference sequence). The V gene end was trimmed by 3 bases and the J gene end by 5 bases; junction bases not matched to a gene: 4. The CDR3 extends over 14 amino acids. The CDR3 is CSASGTSGAHEQYF. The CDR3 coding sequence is TGCAGTGCTAGCGGGACTAGCGGGGCCCACGAGCAGTACTTC.

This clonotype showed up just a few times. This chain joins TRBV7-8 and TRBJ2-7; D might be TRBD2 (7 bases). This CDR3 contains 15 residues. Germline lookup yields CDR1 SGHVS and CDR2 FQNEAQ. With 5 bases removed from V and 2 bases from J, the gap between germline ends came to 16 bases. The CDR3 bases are TGTGCCAGCAGCCCTCTCCGCGGGGGCCCCTACGAGCAGTACTTC. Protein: CASSPLRGGPYEQYF.

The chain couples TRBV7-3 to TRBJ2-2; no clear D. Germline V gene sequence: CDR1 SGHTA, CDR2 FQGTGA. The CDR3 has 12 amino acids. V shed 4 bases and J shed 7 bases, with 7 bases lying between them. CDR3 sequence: CASSSLGGELFF. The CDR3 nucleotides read TGTGCCAGCAGCTCCCTCGGCGGGGAGCTGTTTTTT. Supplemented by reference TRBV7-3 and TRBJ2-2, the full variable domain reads GAGVSQTPSNKVTEKGKYVELRCDPISGHTALYWYRQSLGQGPEFLIYFQGTGAADDSGLPNDRFFAVRPEGSVSTLKIQRTERGDSAVYLCASSSLGGELFFGEGSRLTVL.

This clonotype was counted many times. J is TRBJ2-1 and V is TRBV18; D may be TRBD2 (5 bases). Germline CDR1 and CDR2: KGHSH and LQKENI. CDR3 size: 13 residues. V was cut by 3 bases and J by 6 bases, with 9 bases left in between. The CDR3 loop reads CASSPTSVNEQFF. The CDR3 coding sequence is TGTGCCAGCTCACCCACTAGTGTCAATGAGCAGTTCTTC.